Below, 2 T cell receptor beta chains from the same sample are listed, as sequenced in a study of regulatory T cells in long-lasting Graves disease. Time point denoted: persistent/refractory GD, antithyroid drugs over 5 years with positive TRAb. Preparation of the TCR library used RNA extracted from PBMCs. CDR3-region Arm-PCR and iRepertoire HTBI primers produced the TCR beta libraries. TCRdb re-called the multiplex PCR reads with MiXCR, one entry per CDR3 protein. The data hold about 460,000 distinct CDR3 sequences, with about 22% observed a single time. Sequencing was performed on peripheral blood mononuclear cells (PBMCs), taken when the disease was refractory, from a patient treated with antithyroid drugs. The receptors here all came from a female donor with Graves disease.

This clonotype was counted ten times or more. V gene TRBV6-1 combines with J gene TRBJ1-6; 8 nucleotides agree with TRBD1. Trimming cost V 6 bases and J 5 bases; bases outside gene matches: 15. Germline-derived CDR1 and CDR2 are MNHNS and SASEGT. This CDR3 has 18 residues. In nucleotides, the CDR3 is TGTGCCAGCAGATTTGACAGGGGTTATTTCCCCGATAATTCACCCCTCCACTTT. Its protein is CASRFDRGYFPDNSPLHF.

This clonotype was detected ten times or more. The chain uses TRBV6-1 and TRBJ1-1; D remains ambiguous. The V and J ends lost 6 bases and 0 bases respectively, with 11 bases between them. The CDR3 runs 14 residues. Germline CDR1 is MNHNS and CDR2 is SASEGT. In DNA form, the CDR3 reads TGTGCCAGCAGGGCACGGTTTTTGAACACTGAAGCTTTCTTT. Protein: CASRARFLNTEAFF.